The 12 T cell receptor beta chains listed next were all sequenced from one sample in a study of regulatory T cells in long-lasting Graves disease. Relying on iRepertoire HTBI primers and Arm-PCR of CDR3 regions, the team built TCR beta libraries. TCRdb passed the multiplex PCR reads through MiXCR, listing each CDR3 protein once. The sample has 500,000 to 700,000 distinct CDR3 sequences; 15% to 20% are singletons. Stated time point: newly diagnosed GD, antithyroid drugs for less than 3 months. PBMCs provided the RNA from which the TCR library was made. A further study also used this sample, focusing on T cells in Graves' hyperthyroidism and ophthalmopathy.

The source material was peripheral blood mononuclear cells (PBMCs), sampled at new diagnosis, from a patient treated with antithyroid drugs. Every receptor here comes from a woman aged 30 to 39 with Graves disease.

Turning to this clonotype: The likely explanation is a read error, given a far larger clone one base away. The chain recombines TRBV5-1 with TRBJ2-7, with TRBD2 matching over 7 bases. Germline loops: CDR1 SGHRS, CDR2 YFSETQ. The CDR3 covers 15 residues. The CDR3 bases are TGTGCCAGCAGCGTAGACGCGGGAGCGACCTACGAGCGGTACTTC. As protein: CASSVDAGATYERYF. Complete variable domain (other parts from reference TRBV5-1 and TRBJ2-7): KAGVTQTPRYLIKTRGQQVTLSCSPISGHRSVSWYQQTPGQGLQFLFEYFSETQRNKGNFPGRFSGRQFSNSRSEMNVSTLELGDSALYLCASSVDAGATYERYFGPGTRLTVT.

This clonotype was found many times. The chain couples TRBV12-3 or TRBV12-4 to TRBJ2-7, with 7 positions matching TRBD1. With V trimmed by 6 bases and J by 5 bases, 10 bases remained unmatched. The CDR3 has 14 amino acids. CDR3 in DNA: TGTGCCAGCAGGGGTACAGGGGCCGGCAACGAGCAGTACTTC. Amino acids: CASRGTGAGNEQYF.

In this sample, this clonotype turned up a few times. CDR3 residues: CASSGWGGGAPNTEAFF. CDR3 bases: TGTGCCAGCAGTGGGTGGGGGGGAGGGGCCCCTAACACTGAAGCTTTCTTT. This chain uses TRBV28 with TRBJ1-1, with a weak D call TRBD1 (5 bases). Looked up from germline, CDR1 is MDHEN and CDR2 is SYDVKM. This CDR3 contains 17 residues. Trimming took off 5 bases at V and 2 bases at J, with 21 bases between the two ends.

This chain joins TRBV24-1 and TRBJ2-1; a possible D gene is TRBD2 (6 bases). This CDR3 contains 18 residues. The ends were cut back, 4 bases at V and 4 bases at J, with 22 bases in the middle. The germline V gene encodes CDR1 KGHDR and CDR2 SFDVKD. This CDR3 reads CATSDGGGDGGFYNEQFF. The CDR3 DNA reads as TGTGCCACCAGTGACGGTGGCGGGGACGGTGGATTTTACAATGAGCAGTTCTTC.

Comment on this clonotype: This may arise from a read error, as a much more abundant clone is one base away. The conserved final phenylalanine or tryptophan is absent from the CDR3, which likely points to a read error. The chain joins TRBV28 to TRBJ2-5; 8 bases agree with TRBD1. V shed 5 bases and J 4 bases; nucleotides not matched to a gene: 6. Germline CDR1 reads MDHEN; CDR2 reads SYDVKM. CDR3 length: 14 amino acids. The DNA of the CDR3 is TGTGCCAGCAGTGCAGAACAGGGGGGAGAGACCCAGTACTCC. Protein: CASSAEQGGETQYS.

Details on this clonotype: Given a much more abundant clone one base away, this may be a read error. V usage is TRBV7-9 and J usage is TRBJ2-2; D remains ambiguous. The CDR3 has 16 amino acids. The germline V gene encodes CDR1 SEHNR and CDR2 FQNEAQ (reference sequence). Trimming shortened V by 1 base and J by 1 base, and 10 bases separated the two germline ends. CDR3 amino acids: CASSLDMELNTGELFF. In DNA, the CDR3 is TGTGCCAGCAGCTTAGATATGGAATTGAACACCGGGGAGCTGTTTTTT.

This rearrangement joins TRBV29-1 to TRBJ1-4; D is uncertain. The CDR3 consists of 15 residues. The ends were cut back, 4 bases at V and 3 bases at J, with 15 bases in the middle. Germline CDR1 and CDR2: SQVTM and ANQGSEA. The DNA of the CDR3 is TGCAGCGTTGGGCACAAGGGAGACCCTAATGAAAAACTGTTTTTT. It is translated as CSVGHKGDPNEKLFF.

The chain couples TRBV3-1 to TRBJ2-7; D is perhaps TRBD1 (5 bases). Germline CDR1 reads LGHDT; CDR2 reads YNNKEL (reference sequence). The CDR3 has 15 residues. Trimming removed 0 bases from V and 3 bases from J, with 12 bases in between. The CDR3 sequence is CASSQDPTAIYEQYF. Here the CDR3 DNA reads TGTGCCAGCAGCCAAGACCCGACAGCGATCTACGAGCAGTACTTC.

This clonotype was counted ten times or more. This chain joins TRBV5-1 and TRBJ2-7; TRBD1 aligns across 10 bases. CDR1 and CDR2 from the germline V gene are SGHRS and YFSETQ. CDR3 length: 14 amino acids. J was trimmed by 6 bases and V by 4 bases; bases with no gene match: 7. The CDR3 region is CASSPSGQGVEQYF. The CDR3 region has the DNA TGCGCCAGCAGCCCGTCAGGACAGGGGGTCGAGCAGTACTTC.

This clonotype was detected ten times or more. This chain uses TRBV20-1 with TRBJ1-2, with 7 bases fitting TRBD1. The V segment lost 5 bases and the J segment 4 bases; nucleotides outside the gene matches: 7. Per germline, CDR1 DFQATT and CDR2 SNEGSKA (reference sequence). The CDR3 is 13 amino acids. The CDR3: CSAGGTELYGYTF. DNA for the CDR3: TGCAGTGCTGGTGGGACAGAACTCTATGGCTACACCTTC.

This clonotype was detected many times. The gene calls are TRBV11-2 and TRBJ2-3, with D unresolved. The V end lost 5 bases, the J end lost 6 bases, and 12 bases lay between the germline ends. Germline CDR1 reads SGHAT; CDR2 reads FQNNGV. The CDR3 runs 13 residues. In nucleotides, the CDR3 is TGTGCCAGCAGCCAACCGGGCCCGGATACGCAGTATTTT. Encoded protein: CASSQPGPDTQYF.

In its sample, this clonotype was seen many times. Here the CDR3 reads CASSLDVLEQYF. In DNA form, the CDR3 reads TGTGCCAGCAGTTTAGATGTGCTCGAGCAGTACTTC. The chain is built from TRBV12-3 or TRBV12-4 and TRBJ2-7; D remains ambiguous. The CDR3 has 12 residues. Deletions cut 1 base from V and 6 bases from J, with 7 bases between.